This T cell receptor (beta chain) was found in a study of T cells in Graves' hyperthyroidism and ophthalmopathy. Germline V CDR1 and CDR2: SGDLS, YYNGEE. This CDR3 region has 18 residues. After removal of 4 bases from V and 1 base from J, the junction contained 9 bases not matched to a gene. The study, taken as a whole, reports: Within blood appeared most thyroid clonotypes that had expanded above 0.001. Ophthalmopathy and stable hyperthyroidism were separated by a 13 V-J model.

To note about this clonotype: Its antigen is unknown.

Researchers took RNA transcripts and amplified the TCR beta CDR3 regions from them. TCR CDR3 underwent first-round RT-PCR with the HTBI primer set. Using its own MiXCR run on the multiplex PCR reads, TCRdb lists one record per CDR3 protein. The data contain 550,000 to 800,000 distinct CDR3 sequences, less than 20% of them singletons. The sequencing sample was made of blood. This clonotype originated in a man aged 18 to 30 with Graves' hyperthyroidism. The genes are TRBV9 and TRBJ2-1; the match to TRBD2 covers 12 bases. CDR3 in amino acids: CASSPKTGLAGSYNEQFF. CDR3 bases: TGTGCCAGCAGCCCAAAAACCGGACTAGCGGGGTCCTACAATGAGCAGTTCTTC.